The 27 T cell receptor beta chains presented below share a single source sample, sequenced in a study of CD8+CD57+ T cells in acquired aplastic anemia. Sequencing was done on patients that had shown CD8+CD57+ cell expansion by flow cytometry. Using genomic DNA as the template, TCR beta VDJ and CDR3 profiling was carried out. In TCRdb, the reads were re-called with MiXCR into one record per CDR3 protein. The data hold fewer than 200,000 distinct CDR3 sequences, with 71% observed a single time. Sequencing was done on a sample of sorted CD4+, CD8+, or CD8+CD57+ T cells (not recorded which) from PBMCs. The receptors derive from a human donor with aplastic anemia.

The J gene is TRBJ1-1, the V gene TRBV5-1; possible D gene TRBD1, 5 bases. Germline V CDR1 and CDR2: SGHRS, YFSETQ. This CDR3 is built from 16 residues. Deletions cut 0 bases from V and 4 bases from J, with 16 bases between. The CDR3 nucleotides read TGCGCCAGCAGCTTGGTCCCGGGGAAGGGACGCACTGAAGCTTTCTTT. Its protein product is CASSLVPGKGRTEAFF.

CDR3 DNA: TGTGCCAGCAGCCCGGCCGGGACAGGGGGCGCGAGCACTGAAGCTTTCTTT. Its translation: CASSPAGTGGASTEAFF. The chain links TRBV5-5 to TRBJ1-1; TRBD1 matches 12 bases. The length of the CDR3 is 17 residues. V shed 4 bases, J shed 4 bases, and the junction held 11 bases outside the gene matches. Germline assignment: CDR1 SGHKS and CDR2 YYEKEE (reference sequence). Supplemented by reference TRBV5-5 and TRBJ1-1, the full variable domain reads DAGVTQSPTHLIKTRGQQVTLRCSPISGHKSVSWYQQVLGQGPQFIFQYYEKEERGRGNFPDRFSARQFPNYSSELNVNALLLGDSALYLCASSPAGTGGASTEAFFGQGTRLTVV.

This clonotype was picked up one time. The chain is built from TRBV15 and TRBJ1-6; 8 bases map to TRBD1. The CDR3 is 15 residues long. V shed 5 bases, J shed 10 bases, and the junction held 10 bases outside the gene matches. Germline V gene data show CDR1 as LNHNV and CDR2 as YYDKDF (reference sequence). The CDR3 DNA reads TGTGCCACCAGCCAAAGGGACAGGAGGAGGTCACCCCTCCACTTT. Translation gives CATSQRDRRRSPLHF.

The chain couples TRBV30 to TRBJ1-2; 9 bases line up with TRBD1. V lost 1 base, J lost 4 bases, and 4 bases stayed unmatched. CDR3 length: 14 amino acids. Germline V CDR1 and CDR2: GTSNPN, SVGIG (reference sequence). The CDR3 is CAWSAGTGIYGYTF. For the CDR3, the DNA is TGTGCCTGGAGTGCCGGGACAGGGATCTATGGCTACACCTTC.

This rearrangement joins TRBV5-4 to TRBJ2-1; possibly TRBD2 for D (6 bases). Trimming removed 4 bases at V and 4 bases at J, with 18 bases between. This CDR3 is 16 amino acids long. The germline CDR1 and CDR2 sequences are SGHNT and YYREEE (reference sequence). This CDR3 is CASSPEGTLPYNEQFF. DNA for the CDR3: TGTGCCAGCAGCCCGGAGGGGACCCTCCCTTACAATGAGCAGTTCTTC.

The V call is TRBV20-1, the J call TRBJ2-7; 7 nucleotides line up with TRBD2. The trim removed 0 bases at V and 3 bases at J, leaving 8 bases unmatched. The CDR3 is 15 amino acids. CDR1 is DFQATT and CDR2 is SNEGSKA in the germline V gene (reference sequence). CDR3 nucleotide sequence: TGCAGTGCTAGAGACGAAGCGGGAACGGACTACGAGCAGTACTTC. This codes for CSARDEAGTDYEQYF.

This chain connects TRBV10-1 to TRBJ2-7, with 12 bases identical to TRBD2. Trimming cost V 6 bases and J 0 bases; bases outside gene matches: 6. Germline CDR1 WNHNN, CDR2 SYGVQD (reference sequence). The CDR3 runs 16 residues. This CDR3 is CASSVGLAGSSYEQYF. CDR3 nucleotides: TGCGCCAGCAGCGTTGGACTAGCGGGAAGCTCCTACGAGCAGTACTTC.

The chain is built from TRBV11-3 and TRBJ2-7; D is possibly TRBD2 (5 bases). Germline CDR1 is SGHNT and CDR2 is YENEEA. V lost 4 bases and J 7 bases, leaving 8 bases between the germline ends. The CDR3 extends over 11 amino acids. CDR3 region: CASSSRAEQYF. DNA for the CDR3: TGTGCCAGCAGCTCGAGGGCTGAGCAGTACTTC.

At least ten counts were recorded for this clonotype. The chain uses TRBV6-1 and TRBJ2-7, with 10 bases fitting TRBD1. V lost 3 bases to trimming and J lost 6 bases; unmatched junction nucleotides: 2. This CDR3 comprises 13 residues. Germline V gives CDR1 MNHNS, CDR2 SASEGT. The CDR3 sequence is CASSEGDRGEQYV. Here the CDR3 DNA reads TGTGCCAGCAGTGAGGGGGACAGGGGCGAGCAGTACGTC.

The table lists this clonotype with a few counts. The chain combines TRBV7-9 with TRBJ1-5, with 10 bases matching TRBD1. The CDR3 totals 15 residues. CDR1 and CDR2 (germline): SEHNR, FQNEAQ (reference sequence). Trimming cost V 5 bases and J 7 bases; bases outside gene matches: 8. The CDR3 here is CASSGGDRGEQPQHF. In nucleotides, the CDR3 is TGTGCCAGCAGCGGGGGGGACAGGGGAGAACAGCCCCAGCATTTT.

This clonotype was seen a single time. CDR3 DNA: TGTGCCACCAGCAGAGTGAGGCGGGGGGGCACAGATACGCAGTATTTT. Amino acids: CATSRVRRGGTDTQYF. V gene TRBV15 combines with J gene TRBJ2-3, with 8 bases that match TRBD2. This CDR3 spans 16 amino acids. V was pared by 1 base and J by 1 base, with 4 bases of the junction left unmatched. Germline CDR1 and CDR2: LNHNV and YYDKDF (reference sequence).

The rearrangement links TRBV5-1 to TRBJ2-7; D ambiguous. Germline CDR1 reads SGHRS; CDR2 reads YFSETQ. This CDR3 has 13 amino acids. V lost 5 bases and J lost 0, with 9 bases in between. The CDR3 loop reads CASRTVSSYEQYF. In nucleotides, the CDR3 is TGCGCCAGCAGGACGGTAAGCTCCTACGAGCAGTACTTC.

This clonotype was picked up one time. CDR3 coding DNA: TGCAGCGTTGTGCTTTTAAATGAGCAGTTCTTC. It is translated as CSVVLLNEQFF. The rearrangement uses TRBV29-1 and TRBJ2-1; D remains unclear. Trimming took off 4 bases at V and 7 bases at J, with 8 bases between the two ends. The germline CDR1 and CDR2 sequences are SQVTM and ANQGSEA. The CDR3 covers 11 residues.

With respect to this clonotype: A read error is likely, as this CDR3 ends without the conserved phenylalanine or tryptophan. The limits of the CDR3 on the DNA are not certain, so only TCRdb's listed CDR3 is given. V is TRBV6-4 and J is TRBJ2-5; TRBD1, as called in the table, went unchecked against the DNA. The germline CDR1 and CDR2 sequences are MRHNA and SNTAGT. The CDR3 region is 14 residues in length, termini included. CDR3 sequence: CASSPPGDRLHLGN.

The chain combines TRBV7-3 with TRBJ2-7, with D perhaps matching TRBD1 (6 bases). Trimming removed 5 bases from V and 6 bases from J, with 14 bases in between. Germline V gene sequence: CDR1 SGHTA, CDR2 FQGTGA. The CDR3 runs 13 residues. For the CDR3, the DNA is TGTGCCAGCAGCCCCCCGGCCAGGGGCGAGCAGTACTTC. This codes for CASSPPARGEQYF.

The chain recombines TRBV7-8 with TRBJ1-1, with a weak D call TRBD1 (6 bases). V was cut by 2 bases and J by 7 bases, with 8 bases left in between. Germline CDR1 and CDR2: SGHVS and FQNEAQ. This CDR3 has 12 amino acids. In DNA, the CDR3 is TGTGCCAGCAGCTTAATGACAGGTGAAGCTTTCTTT. It is translated as CASSLMTGEAFF.

The table lists this clonotype with a few counts. This chain uses TRBV5-1 with TRBJ2-7; D is possibly TRBD1 (5 bases). The CDR3 loop spans 15 amino acids. The germline gives CDR1 SGHRS, CDR2 YFSETQ. The V end lost 1 base, the J end lost 6 bases, and 17 bases lay between the germline ends. CDR3 sequence reads: CASSLPGSSSGEQYF. For the CDR3, the DNA is TGCGCCAGCAGCTTGCCAGGGTCCTCGTCTGGCGAGCAGTACTTC. Variable domain in full (rest from reference TRBV5-1 and TRBJ2-7): KAGVTQTPRYLIKTRGQQVTLSCSPISGHRSVSWYQQTPGQGLQFLFEYFSETQRNKGNFPGRFSGRQFSNSRSEMNVSTLELGDSALYLCASSLPGSSSGEQYFGPGTRLTVT.

The chain has TRBV10-3 and TRBJ1-4; D may be TRBD1 (6 bases). Trimming shortened V by 6 bases and J by 8 bases, and 13 bases separated the two germline ends. The germline gives CDR1 ENHRY, CDR2 SYGVKD. CDR3 length: 13 residues. As DNA, the CDR3 is TGTGCCATCAGCGCGGTCGGGGGCGAAAAACTGTTTTTT. Its protein is CAISAVGGEKLFF.

This chain uses TRBV19 with TRBJ1-5; D uncertain. This CDR3 is 14 amino acids long. Trimming cost V 1 base and J 0 bases, with 4 bases left between them. The germline V gene has CDR1 LNHDA and CDR2 SQIVND (reference sequence). DNA for the CDR3: TGTGCCAGTAGTATAGGAGGTAGCAATCAGCCCCAGCATTTT. Translating it yields CASSIGGSNQPQHF.

This clonotype occurred once. This chain links TRBV12-3 or TRBV12-4 with TRBJ1-6; D is unclear. V was cut by 6 bases and J by 7 bases, with 7 bases left in between. CDR3 length: 12 amino acids. Written as DNA, the CDR3 is TGTGCCAGCAGCACAGCCAATTCACCCCTCCACTTT. Protein: CASSTANSPLHF.

This clonotype was recorded a few times. This chain links TRBV15 with TRBJ1-4; no definite D call. Germline V lookup: CDR1 LNHNV, CDR2 YYDKDF (reference sequence). The ends were cut back, 0 bases at V and 4 bases at J, with 9 bases in the middle. The CDR3 covers 15 residues. CDR3: CATSRDNSHNEKLFF. CDR3 in DNA: TGTGCCACCAGCAGAGATAACAGCCATAATGAAAAACTGTTTTTT.

The CDR3 region is CASSAPGNGYTF. CDR3 DNA sequence: TGTGCCAGCAGTGCCCCTGGTAATGGCTACACCTTC. V usage is TRBV2 and J usage is TRBJ1-2, with D unclear. CDR3 length: 12 residues. With 4 bases removed from V and 6 bases from J, the gap between germline ends came to 9 bases. Germline-derived CDR1 and CDR2 are SNHLY and FYNNEI.

The chain employs TRBV10-1 and TRBJ2-5, with no clear D. This CDR3 has 15 amino acids. The germline V gene has CDR1 WNHNN and CDR2 SYGVQD (reference sequence). V dropped 2 bases and J dropped 5 bases, with 15 bases sitting between them. The CDR3 DNA is TGCGCCAGCAGTGAGGGTTTCAGTCTAGGGGAGACCCAGTACTTC. Its protein product is CASSEGFSLGETQYF.

This clonotype was seen more than once but under ten times. The rearrangement joins TRBV6-6 to TRBJ2-1; maybe TRBD1 (5 bases). CDR3 size: 12 residues. V shed 2 bases and J shed 7 bases, with 6 bases lying between them. Germline V gene lookup returns CDR1 MNHNY and CDR2 SVGAGI (reference sequence). The CDR3 DNA reads TGTGCCAGCAGTTACAGGGGAAATGAGCAGTTCTTC. Protein: CASSYRGNEQFF.

The table lists this clonotype with many counts. The V and J genes are TRBV12-3 or TRBV12-4 and TRBJ2-2, with 10 bases fitting TRBD2. This CDR3 region has 18 residues. V gave up 10 bases and J gave up 1 base; unmatched junction bases: 15. The CDR3 protein is CATNGIGASGGNTGELFF. CDR3 bases: TGTGCCACAAACGGAATCGGGGCTAGCGGGGGGAACACCGGGGAGCTGTTTTTT.

This chain connects TRBV29-1 to TRBJ2-7; the D call may be TRBD1 or TRBD2 (5 bases each). This CDR3 contains 14 residues. Germline CDR1 reads SQVTM; CDR2 reads ANQGSEA. V shed 4 bases and J shed 4 bases, with 17 bases lying between them. The CDR3 nucleotides read TGCAGCGTTGTGGGGGAAGGAACAAATTACGAGCAGTACTTC. This gives the protein CSVVGEGTNYEQYF.

The chain uses TRBV15 and TRBJ2-7; D is perhaps TRBD1 or TRBD2 (5 bases each). The CDR3 extends over 14 amino acids. Trimming stripped 4 bases from V and 2 bases from J, with 12 bases between. The V gene's germline CDR1 is LNHNV and CDR2 YYDKDF (reference sequence). CDR3 coding DNA: TGTGCCACCAGCAATGGGACCGCCGCCTACGAGCAGTACTTC. It yields the protein CATSNGTAAYEQYF.